The next 16 T cell receptor beta chains were all read from a single sample in a study of cytomegalovirus exposure and HLA in healthy donors. Both 60 Vbeta primers and 13 Jbeta primers went into the PCR. The assay was immunoSEQ multiplex PCR, and TCRdb's table has in-frame clones only and misses some. The table lists nearly 95,000 clones, 7.5% to 8.5% of them singletons. Sequencing was done on a sample of PBMCs. These TCRs come from a man aged 45 to 65 in good health and CMV-seronegative.

The J gene is TRBJ1-1, the V gene TRBV11-2; D uncertain. This CDR3 has 11 amino acids. From germline, CDR1 is SGHAT and CDR2 FQNNGV. V dropped 4 bases and J dropped 2 bases, with 2 bases sitting between them. Here the CDR3 reads CASSSNTEAFF. CDR3 nucleotide sequence: TGTGCCAGCAGCTCAAACACTGAAGCTTTCTTT. The full variable domain, with the rest looked up from reference TRBV11-2 and TRBJ1-1, is EAGVAQSPRYKIIEKRQSVAFWCNPISGHATLYWYQQILGQGPKLLIQFQNNGVVDDSQLPKDRFSAERLKGVDSTLKIQPAKLEDSAVYLCASSSNTEAFFGQGTRLTVV.

The CDR3 DNA reads TGTGCCAGCAGCTTTAAAGGACTAGGGTATGGATTCAATGAGCAGTTCTTC. Translation: CASSFKGLGYGFNEQFF. The chain couples TRBV7-8 to TRBJ2-1; 7 positions match TRBD2. Germline assignment: CDR1 SGHVS and CDR2 FQNEAQ. The CDR3 runs 17 residues. V gave up 3 bases and J gave up 6 bases; unmatched junction bases: 14. Looking up the rest from reference TRBV7-8 and TRBJ2-1 gives the full variable domain: GAGVSQSPRYKVAKRGQDVALRCDPISGHVSLFWYQQALGQGPEFLTYFQNEAQLDKSGLPSDRFFAERPEGSVSTLKIQRTQQEDSAVYLCASSFKGLGYGFNEQFFGPGTRLTVL.

CDR3 in amino acids: CASSPPIAGSYEQYF. Here the CDR3 DNA reads TGTGCCAGCAGCCCCCCGATAGCGGGATCTTACGAGCAGTACTTC. The chain employs TRBV28 and TRBJ2-7; 8 nucleotides line up with TRBD2. The V and J ends lost 6 bases and 4 bases, in that order; junction bases with no gene match: 11. This CDR3 comprises 15 residues. Germline values: CDR1 MDHEN, CDR2 SYDVKM.

This clone came up a few times. J is TRBJ2-1 and V is TRBV9; TRBD2 agrees at 14 bases. The CDR3 totals 17 residues. CDR1 is SGDLS and CDR2 is YYNGEE in the germline V gene. Losses at the gene ends were 4 bases for V and 3 bases for J; bases not matched to a gene: 6. The CDR3 loop is CASSPRLAGGFYNEQFF. The CDR3 DNA follows: TGTGCCAGCAGCCCGAGACTAGCGGGAGGGTTCTACAATGAGCAGTTCTTC.

The rearrangement links TRBV4-1 to TRBJ1-1; maybe TRBD1 (6 bases). V dropped 8 bases and J dropped 2 bases, with 15 bases sitting between them. CDR1 is MGHRA, CDR2 YSYEKL, per germline. This CDR3 spans 14 amino acids. CDR3 protein: CASRSGGPNTEAFF. In DNA form, the CDR3 reads TGCGCCAGCCGGAGTGGGGGCCCTAACACTGAAGCTTTCTTT.

The rearrangement uses TRBV7-6 and TRBJ2-7; no definite D call. Between the trimmed V and J ends, which lost 5 bases and 2 bases, there was a span of 16 bases. This CDR3 contains 15 residues. CDR1 and CDR2 (germline): SGHVS, FNYEAQ. CDR3 coding DNA: TGTGCCAGCAGCCCCCGACCCCGAGGCCCCTACGAGCAGTACTTC. Residues: CASSPRPRGPYEQYF.

The CDR3 here is CASSLGGYGYTF. DNA of the CDR3: TGCGCCAGCAGCTTGGGAGGTTACGGCTACACCTTC. The chain couples TRBV5-1 to TRBJ1-2; D is unresolved. CDR3 length: 12 residues. Germline CDR1 reads SGHRS; CDR2 reads YFSETQ. V was trimmed by 0 bases and J by 8 bases, leaving 8 bases between them.

The J gene is TRBJ2-1, the V gene TRBV28; D possibly corresponds to TRBD1 (5 bases). The V gene's germline CDR1 is MDHEN and CDR2 SYDVKM. Trimming shortened V by 7 bases and J by 6 bases, and 10 bases separated the two germline ends. The CDR3 is 12 residues long. The CDR3 sequence: CASIGRANEQFF. The CDR3 nucleotides read TGTGCCAGCATAGGCAGGGCCAATGAGCAGTTCTTC.

V gene TRBV7-2 combines with J gene TRBJ2-7, with 14 nucleotides matching TRBD2. The CDR3 is 15 amino acids. The germline gives CDR1 SGHTA, CDR2 FQGNSA. The junction had 5 bases not matched to a gene; V was cut back by 4 bases and J by 6 bases. The CDR3 nucleotides are TGTGCCAGCAGCTCGGGACTAGCGGGAGTGGGCGAGCAGTACTTC. It yields the protein CASSSGLAGVGEQYF.

This clone was detected a few times. This chain uses TRBV28 with TRBJ2-3; TRBD2 might be the D (7 bases). Trimming stripped 3 bases from V and 3 bases from J, with 16 bases between. This CDR3 region has 16 residues. Per germline, CDR1 MDHEN and CDR2 SYDVKM. CDR3 sequence: CASSLGRGGRTDTQYF. CDR3 nucleotides: TGTGCCAGCAGTTTGGGCAGGGGAGGGAGAACAGATACGCAGTATTTT.

This chain uses TRBV18 with TRBJ1-4; D gene unclear. The V and J ends lost 4 bases and 0 bases respectively, with 12 bases between them. The CDR3 has 16 residues. Germline V lookup: CDR1 KGHSH, CDR2 LQKENI. Here the CDR3 reads CASSLSQIPTNEKLFF. CDR3 DNA: TGTGCCAGCTCACTCTCACAGATTCCAACTAATGAAAAACTGTTTTTT.

This clone was counted a few times. This rearrangement joins TRBV28 to TRBJ2-3; the match to TRBD2 covers 9 bases. The CDR3 has 15 residues. V gave up 2 bases and J gave up 5 bases; unmatched junction bases: 5. Germline V gives CDR1 MDHEN, CDR2 SYDVKM. DNA for the CDR3: TGTGCCAGCAGTTTAGGCGGGGGGGCAGGAGATACGCAGTATTTT. As protein: CASSLGGGAGDTQYF.

The chain joins TRBV28 to TRBJ2-6; possible D gene TRBD1, 6 bases. The CDR3 extends over 15 amino acids. Trimming removed 8 bases at V and 2 bases at J, with 13 bases between. From germline, CDR1 is MDHEN and CDR2 SYDVKM. This chain's CDR3 is CASQVGQPGANVLTF. The DNA for the CDR3 is TGTGCCAGCCAAGTGGGACAACCTGGGGCCAACGTCCTGACTTTC.

The chain employs TRBV7-4 and TRBJ2-7; TRBD2 agrees at 7 bases. In germline, CDR1 is SGHVT, CDR2 SQSDAQ. Trimming took 5 bases from V and 3 from J; bases not matched to a gene: 4. The CDR3 is made up of 13 amino acids. The DNA of the CDR3 is TGTGCCAGCAGCCCCGGGGAGGGCTACGAGCAGTACTTC. This encodes CASSPGEGYEQYF.

This clone appeared a few times. The CDR3 sequence is CSLGGTEGFYEQYF. CDR3 in DNA: TGCAGCCTAGGGGGGACAGAGGGTTTCTACGAGCAGTACTTC. The V gene is TRBV29-1, the J gene TRBJ2-7; D perhaps matches TRBD1 (7 bases). The CDR3 totals 14 residues. Germline CDR1 is SQVTM and CDR2 is ANQGSEA. V was shortened by 8 bases and J by 3 bases, with 20 bases between the two germline ends.

The sample holds a few counts of this clone. V gene TRBV9 combines with J gene TRBJ2-1; TRBD2 agrees at 13 bases. Germline V gene lookup returns CDR1 SGDLS and CDR2 YYNGEE. CDR3 length: 16 amino acids. Trimming removed 3 bases from V and 9 bases from J; junction bases left unmatched: 9. The CDR3 DNA follows: TGTGCCAGCAGCGCGGTCGGGACTAGCGGGGATGGTGAGCAGTTCTTC. Its translation is CASSAVGTSGDGEQFF.